Listed below are T cell receptor beta chains from one sample, sequenced in a study of early T cells in non-severe SARS-CoV-2 infection. TCRdb processed the 5' RACE reads anew with MiXCR; each CDR3 protein has one entry. The sample has approximately 65,000 distinct CDR3 sequences, 10% to 15% seen once. Sequenced material: whole blood. The origin of the receptors is an adult who was a healthcare worker with PCR-confirmed SARS-CoV-2 infection or an uninfected control (not recorded which). Each CDR3 is given without its conserved first and last residue. Each record gives: J gene, D gene, V gene, CDR3 protein. The D gene is left open where the match is weak.

TRBJ2-7	.	TRBV10-2	ATQGPGRIEQY
TRBJ1-1	.	TRBV6-5	ASSYSAKNTEAF
TRBJ2-5	TRBD1	TRBV6-1	ASSEDGTAQETQY
TRBJ2-5	TRBD1	TRBV11-2	ASSLVVTGGETQY
TRBJ2-2	.	TRBV12-3/TRBV12-4	ASHRGGTGELF
TRBJ1-6	.	TRBV7-2	ASSPSYNSPLH
TRBJ2-1	.	TRBV10-3	AITGRLGGRL
TRBJ2-3	TRBD2	TRBV5-1	ASSLWGLSTDTQY
TRBJ2-1	TRBD2	TRBV25-1	ASTGRLAGINNEQF
TRBJ2-2	.	TRBV5-6	ASSSAVLTGELF
TRBJ2-3	TRBD2	TRBV11-2	ASTGMRGRTGDTQY
TRBJ2-3	.	TRBV3-1	ASSQRNRLGVDTQY
TRBJ2-7	.	TRBV6-2/TRBV6-3	ASSWGPNEQY